This TCR beta chain was observed in a study of T cells in Graves' hyperthyroidism and ophthalmopathy. Using RNA transcripts as the source, TCR beta CDR3 regions were amplified. The study used the HTBI primer set for a first-round RT-PCR of the TCR CDR3. TCRdb re-called the multiplex PCR reads with MiXCR, one entry per CDR3 protein. The profile shows 600,000 or so distinct CDR3 sequences, 12% to 15% of them singletons. CDR1 is SGHAT and CDR2 is FQNNGV in the germline V gene. This CDR3 is built from 16 residues. V shed 5 bases and J shed 3 bases, with 20 bases lying between them. This clonotype has ten or more counts.

The receptor was isolated from a woman between 18 and 30 years old with Graves' ophthalmopathy. This chain joins TRBV11-2 and TRBJ2-7; D call uncertain. Sequencing used blood. The CDR3 DNA follows: TGTGCCAGCAGCCCAACCAAGACTCATTTCAACTACGAGCAGTACTTC. Its protein is CASSPTKTHFNYEQYF. Supplemented by reference TRBV11-2 and TRBJ2-7, the full variable domain reads EAGVAQSPRYKIIEKRQSVAFWCNPISGHATLYWYQQILGQGPKLLIQFQNNGVVDDSQLPKDRFSAERLKGVDSTLKIQPAKLEDSAVYLCASSPTKTHFNYEQYFGPGTRLTVT.